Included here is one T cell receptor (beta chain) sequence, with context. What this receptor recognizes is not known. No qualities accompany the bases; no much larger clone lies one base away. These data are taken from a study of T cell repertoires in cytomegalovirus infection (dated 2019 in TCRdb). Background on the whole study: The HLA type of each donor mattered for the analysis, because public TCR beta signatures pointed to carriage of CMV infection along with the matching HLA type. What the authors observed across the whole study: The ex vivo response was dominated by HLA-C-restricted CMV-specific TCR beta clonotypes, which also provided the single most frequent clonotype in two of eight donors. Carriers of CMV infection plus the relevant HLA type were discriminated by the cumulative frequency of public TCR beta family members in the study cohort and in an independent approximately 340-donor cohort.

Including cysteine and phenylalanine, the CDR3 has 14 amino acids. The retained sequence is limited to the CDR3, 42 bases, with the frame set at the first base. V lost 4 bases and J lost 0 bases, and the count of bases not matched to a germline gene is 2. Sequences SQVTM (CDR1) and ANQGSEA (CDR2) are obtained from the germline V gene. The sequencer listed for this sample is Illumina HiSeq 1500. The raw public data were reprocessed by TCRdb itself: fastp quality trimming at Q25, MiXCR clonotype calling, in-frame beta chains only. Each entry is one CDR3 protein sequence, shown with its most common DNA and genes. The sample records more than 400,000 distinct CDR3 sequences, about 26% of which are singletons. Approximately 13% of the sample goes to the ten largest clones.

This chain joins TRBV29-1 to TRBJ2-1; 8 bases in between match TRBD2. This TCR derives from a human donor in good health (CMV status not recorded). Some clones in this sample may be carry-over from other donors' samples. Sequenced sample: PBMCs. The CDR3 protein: CSVAAGDSYNEQFF. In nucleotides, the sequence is TGCAGCGTTGCAGCGGGAGACTCCTACAATGAGCAGTTCTTC.